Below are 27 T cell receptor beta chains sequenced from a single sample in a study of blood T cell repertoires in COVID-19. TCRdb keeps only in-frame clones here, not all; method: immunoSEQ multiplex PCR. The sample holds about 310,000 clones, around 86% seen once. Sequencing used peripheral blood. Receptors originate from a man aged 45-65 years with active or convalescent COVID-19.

The CDR3 nucleotides read TGTGCCAGCGCTCGCTATGTGGGGGGAGAGACCCAGTACTTC. It is translated as CASARYVGGETQYF. The rearrangement joins TRBV27 to TRBJ2-5; possibly TRBD2 for D (6 bases). V dropped 8 bases and J dropped 4 bases, with 17 bases sitting between them. Germline assignment: CDR1 MNHEY and CDR2 SMNVEV (reference sequence). The CDR3 spans 14 residues.

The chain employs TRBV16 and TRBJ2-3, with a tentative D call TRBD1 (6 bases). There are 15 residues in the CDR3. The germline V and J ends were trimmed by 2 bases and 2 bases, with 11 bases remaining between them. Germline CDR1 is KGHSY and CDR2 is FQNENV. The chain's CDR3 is CASSQVDSLTDTQYF. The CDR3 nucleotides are TGTGCCAGCAGCCAAGTGGACAGCCTCACAGATACGCAGTATTTT.

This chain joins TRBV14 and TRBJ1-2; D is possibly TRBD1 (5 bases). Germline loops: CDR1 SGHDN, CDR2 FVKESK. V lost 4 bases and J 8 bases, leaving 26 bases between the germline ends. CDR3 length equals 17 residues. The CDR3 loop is CASSPLPGRRPGGGYTF. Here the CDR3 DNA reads TGTGCCAGCAGCCCCCTTCCAGGGCGGAGGCCAGGAGGGGGCTACACCTTC.

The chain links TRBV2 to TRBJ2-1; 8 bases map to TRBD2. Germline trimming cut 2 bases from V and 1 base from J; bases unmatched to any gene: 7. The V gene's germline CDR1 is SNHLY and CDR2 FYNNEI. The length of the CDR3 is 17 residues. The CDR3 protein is CASSERKLAVSYNEQFF. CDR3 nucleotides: TGTGCCAGCAGTGAACGAAAACTAGCGGTATCCTACAATGAGCAGTTCTTC.

The CDR3, as DNA: TGTGCCAGCAGGCCGCCCTATGCCCAAGAGACCCAGTACTTC. Translated: CASRPPYAQETQYF. The V gene is TRBV28, the J gene TRBJ2-5, with D unresolved. Per the germline V gene, CDR1 is MDHEN and CDR2 is SYDVKM. This CDR3 is built from 14 residues. Trimming left V 6 bases short and J 1 base short, with 12 bases between.

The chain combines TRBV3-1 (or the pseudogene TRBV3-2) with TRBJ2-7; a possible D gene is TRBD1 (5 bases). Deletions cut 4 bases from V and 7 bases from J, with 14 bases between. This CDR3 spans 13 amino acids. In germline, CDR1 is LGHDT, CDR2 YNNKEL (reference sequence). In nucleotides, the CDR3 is TGTGCCAGCAGCCTCACCCCAGGGTCAGAGCAGTACTTC. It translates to CASSLTPGSEQYF.

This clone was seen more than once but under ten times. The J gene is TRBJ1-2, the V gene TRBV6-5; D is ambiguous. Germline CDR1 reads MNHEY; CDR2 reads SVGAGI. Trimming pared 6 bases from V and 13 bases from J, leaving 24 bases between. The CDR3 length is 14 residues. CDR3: CASRDDGRGRRTTF. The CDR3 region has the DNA TGTGCCAGCAGGGACGATGGGCGGGGAAGGCGAACCACCTTC.

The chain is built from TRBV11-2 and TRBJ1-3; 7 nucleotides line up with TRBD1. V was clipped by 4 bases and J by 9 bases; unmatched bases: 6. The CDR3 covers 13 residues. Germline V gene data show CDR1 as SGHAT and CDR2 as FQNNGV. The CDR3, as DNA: TGTGCCAGCAGCTACAACAGGGGTGGCACCATATATTTT. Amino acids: CASSYNRGGTIYF. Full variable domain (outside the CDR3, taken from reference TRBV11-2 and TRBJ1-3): EAGVAQSPRYKIIEKRQSVAFWCNPISGHATLYWYQQILGQGPKLLIQFQNNGVVDDSQLPKDRFSAERLKGVDSTLKIQPAKLEDSAVYLCASSYNRGGTIYFGEGSWLTVV.

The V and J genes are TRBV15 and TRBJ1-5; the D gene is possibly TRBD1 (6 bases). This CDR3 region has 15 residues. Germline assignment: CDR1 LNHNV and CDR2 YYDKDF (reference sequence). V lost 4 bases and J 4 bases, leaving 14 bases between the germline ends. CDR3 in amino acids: CATSTPDRLNQPQHF. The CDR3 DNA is TGTGCCACCAGCACTCCAGACAGGTTGAATCAGCCCCAGCATTTT.

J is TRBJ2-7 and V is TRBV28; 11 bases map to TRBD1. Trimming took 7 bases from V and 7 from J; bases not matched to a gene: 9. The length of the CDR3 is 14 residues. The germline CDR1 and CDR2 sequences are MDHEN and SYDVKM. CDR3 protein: CASTLDRGPWEQYF. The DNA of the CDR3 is TGTGCCAGCACCTTGGACAGGGGGCCTTGGGAGCAGTACTTC. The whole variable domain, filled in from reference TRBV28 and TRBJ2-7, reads DVKVTQSSRYLVKRTGEKVFLECVQDMDHENMFWYRQDPGLGLRLIYFSYDVKMKEKGDIPEGYSVSREKKERFSLILESASTNQTSMYLCASTLDRGPWEQYFGPGTRLTVT.

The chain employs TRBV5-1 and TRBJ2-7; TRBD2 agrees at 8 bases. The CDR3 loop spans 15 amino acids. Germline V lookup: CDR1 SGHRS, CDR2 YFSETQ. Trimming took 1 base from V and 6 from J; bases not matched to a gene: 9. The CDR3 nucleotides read TGCGCCAGCAGCTTGCAGGGCGGACTAGCAGCCGAGCAGTACTTC. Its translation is CASSLQGGLAAEQYF.

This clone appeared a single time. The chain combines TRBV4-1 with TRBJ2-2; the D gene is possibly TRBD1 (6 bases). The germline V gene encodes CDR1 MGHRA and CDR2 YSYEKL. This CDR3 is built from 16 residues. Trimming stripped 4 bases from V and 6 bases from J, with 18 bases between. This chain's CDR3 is CASSLRHRELSGELFF. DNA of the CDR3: TGCGCCAGCAGCCTCCGACACAGGGAATTATCCGGGGAGCTGTTTTTT.

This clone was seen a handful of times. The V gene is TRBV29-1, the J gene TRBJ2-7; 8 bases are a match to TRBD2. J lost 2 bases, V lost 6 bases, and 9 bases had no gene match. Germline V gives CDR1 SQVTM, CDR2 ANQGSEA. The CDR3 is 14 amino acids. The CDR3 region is CSVQLSGIAYEQYF. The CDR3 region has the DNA TGCAGCGTCCAACTTAGCGGGATCGCCTACGAGCAGTACTTC.

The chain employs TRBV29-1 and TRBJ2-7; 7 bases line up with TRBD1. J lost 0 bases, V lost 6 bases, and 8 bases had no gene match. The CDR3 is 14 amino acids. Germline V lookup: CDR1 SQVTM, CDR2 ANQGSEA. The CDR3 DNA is TGCAGCGTCGTTGACAGGGTCGCCTCCTACGAGCAGTACTTC. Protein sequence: CSVVDRVASYEQYF.

CDR3 in DNA: TGCAGCGTTGATGGGGGCCTCGGGCAGCCCCAGCATTTT. This codes for CSVDGGLGQPQHF. The chain combines TRBV29-1 with TRBJ1-5, with a tentative D call TRBD1 (6 bases). The germline gives CDR1 SQVTM, CDR2 ANQGSEA. The V and J ends lost 3 bases and 7 bases respectively, with 13 bases between them. The CDR3 runs to 13 residues.

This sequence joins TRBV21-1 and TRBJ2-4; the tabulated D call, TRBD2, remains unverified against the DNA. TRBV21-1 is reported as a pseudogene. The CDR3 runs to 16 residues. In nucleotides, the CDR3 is TGTGCCCTGCGCGCCCTAGCCCCCCTAGCCAAAAACATTCAGTACTTC. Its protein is CALRALAPLAKNIQYF.

CDR3 protein: CATSRARDRANQPQHF. CDR3 DNA sequence: TGTGCCACCAGCAGAGCCCGGGACAGGGCCAATCAGCCCCAGCATTTT. The V gene is TRBV15, the J gene TRBJ1-5; 9 positions agree with TRBD1. Unmatched junction bases numbered 4, after V lost 1 base and J lost 3 bases. The CDR3 has 16 amino acids. Per the germline V gene, CDR1 is LNHNV and CDR2 is YYDKDF (reference sequence).

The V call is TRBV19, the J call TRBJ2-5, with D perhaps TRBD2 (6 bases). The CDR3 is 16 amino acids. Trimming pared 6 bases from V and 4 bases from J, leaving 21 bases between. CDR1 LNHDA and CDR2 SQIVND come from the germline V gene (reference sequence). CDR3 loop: CASRARGKTRVETQYF. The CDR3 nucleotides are TGTGCCAGTAGAGCCCGCGGGAAAACTAGGGTAGAGACCCAGTACTTC.

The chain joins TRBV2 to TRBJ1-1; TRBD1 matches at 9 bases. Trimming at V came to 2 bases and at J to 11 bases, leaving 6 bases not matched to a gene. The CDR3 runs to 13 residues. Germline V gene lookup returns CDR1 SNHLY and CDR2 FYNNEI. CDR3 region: CASSERDRVNAFF. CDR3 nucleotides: TGTGCCAGCAGTGAAAGGGACAGGGTGAACGCTTTCTTT.

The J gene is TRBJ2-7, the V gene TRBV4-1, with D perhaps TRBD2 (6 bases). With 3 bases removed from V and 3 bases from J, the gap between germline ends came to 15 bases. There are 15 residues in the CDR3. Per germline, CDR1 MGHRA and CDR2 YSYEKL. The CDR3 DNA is TGCGCCAGCAGCCAGCCCGGCGGCGGGGACTACGAGCAGTACTTC. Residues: CASSQPGGGDYEQYF.

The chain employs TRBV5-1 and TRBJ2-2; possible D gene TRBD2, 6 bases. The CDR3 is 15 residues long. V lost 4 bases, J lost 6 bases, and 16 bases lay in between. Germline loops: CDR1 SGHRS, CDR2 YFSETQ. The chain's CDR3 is CASSPEGESPGELFF. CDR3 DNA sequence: TGCGCCAGCAGCCCGGAGGGAGAGAGTCCCGGGGAGCTGTTTTTT.

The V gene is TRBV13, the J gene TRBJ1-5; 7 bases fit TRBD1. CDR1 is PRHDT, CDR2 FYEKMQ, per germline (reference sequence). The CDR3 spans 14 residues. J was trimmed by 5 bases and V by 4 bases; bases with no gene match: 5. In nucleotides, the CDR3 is TGTGCCAGCAGCTCCGGGACAGAGGATCAGCCCCAGCATTTT. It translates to CASSSGTEDQPQHF.

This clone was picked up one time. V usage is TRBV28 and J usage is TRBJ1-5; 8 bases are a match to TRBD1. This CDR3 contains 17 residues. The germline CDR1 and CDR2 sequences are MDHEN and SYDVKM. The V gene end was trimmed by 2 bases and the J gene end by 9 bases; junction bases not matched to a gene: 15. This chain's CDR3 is CASSLGWGQGAFRPQHF. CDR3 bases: TGTGCCAGCAGTTTAGGGTGGGGGCAGGGGGCGTTTCGGCCCCAGCATTTT.

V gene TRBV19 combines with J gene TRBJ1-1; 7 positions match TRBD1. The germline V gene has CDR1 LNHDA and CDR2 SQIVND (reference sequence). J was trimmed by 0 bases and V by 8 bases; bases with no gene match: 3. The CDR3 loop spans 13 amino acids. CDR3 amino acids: CASAGQLNTEAFF. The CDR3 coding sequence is TGTGCCAGTGCGGGACAGCTGAACACTGAAGCTTTCTTT. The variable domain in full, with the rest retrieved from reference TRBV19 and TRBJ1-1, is DGGITQSPKYLFRKEGQNVTLSCEQNLNHDAMYWYRQDPGQGLRLIYYSQIVNDFQKGDIAEGYSVSREKKESFPLTVTSAQKNPTAFYLCASAGQLNTEAFFGQGTRLTVV.

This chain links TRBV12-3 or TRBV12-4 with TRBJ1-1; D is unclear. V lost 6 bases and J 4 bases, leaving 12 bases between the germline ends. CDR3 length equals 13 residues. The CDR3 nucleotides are TGTGCCAGCAGCCTTATAGAGGCCACTGAAGCTTTCTTT. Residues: CASSLIEATEAFF.

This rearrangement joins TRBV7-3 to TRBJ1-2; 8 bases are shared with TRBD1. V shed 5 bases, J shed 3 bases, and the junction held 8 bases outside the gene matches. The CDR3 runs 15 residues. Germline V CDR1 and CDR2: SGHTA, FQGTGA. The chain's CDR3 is CASSIGPGQDYGYTF. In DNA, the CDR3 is TGTGCCAGCAGCATCGGCCCGGGACAGGACTATGGCTACACCTTC.

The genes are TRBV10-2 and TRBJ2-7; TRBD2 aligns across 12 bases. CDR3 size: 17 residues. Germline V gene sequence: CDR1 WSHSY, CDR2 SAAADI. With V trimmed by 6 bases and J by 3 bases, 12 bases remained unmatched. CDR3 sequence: CASSGTSGQPNYYEQYF. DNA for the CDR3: TGCGCCAGCAGCGGGACTAGCGGGCAACCTAATTACTACGAGCAGTACTTC.